This is a list of T cell receptor beta chains from one sample in a study of blood T cell repertoires in COVID-19. Libraries were prepared by immunoSEQ multiplex PCR; TCRdb keeps only in-frame clonotypes and omits some of them. The sample consists of about 280,000 clones, roughly four fifths of them appearing once. Sequenced: PBMCs or T cells enriched from blood (not recorded which). The receptors here all came from a man between 35 and 55 years old who had been exposed to COVID-19. Both conserved end residues are part of each CDR3. The D gene is left open where the match is weak. Expanded clones get a size class; other rows say once, few or many, or leave the size out.

TRBV4-1	NA	NA	TRBJ1-2	CASSQEVSVRDGYTF	TGCGCCAGCAGCCAAGAGGTTTCGGTCAGGGATGGCTACACCTTC
TRBV5-1	NA	TRBD2	TRBJ2-1	CASSLGPRAGVLGREQFF	TGCGCCAGCAGCTTGGGACCAAGGGCGGGAGTTTTGGGTCGGGAGCAGTTCTTC
TRBV10-3	NA	TRBD1	TRBJ2-1	CAISESISGGSYNEQFF	TGTGCCATCAGTGAGTCGATATCAGGGGGCTCCTACAATGAGCAGTTCTTC
TRBV6-1	once	NA	TRBJ1-2	CASSELRGGTYGYTF	TGTGCCAGCAGTGAACTACGTGGAGGGACCTATGGCTACACCTTC
TRBV18	NA	NA	TRBJ1-2	CASSGGTLDVGYTF	TGTGCCAGCTCAGGAGGGACTCTGGACGTTGGCTACACCTTC
TRBV2	NA	NA	TRBJ2-5	CASSESSWRKETQYF	TGTGCCAGCAGTGAATCTTCTTGGAGGAAGGAGACCCAGTACTTC
TRBV29-1	NA	NA	TRBJ2-7	CSVEGAARYEQYF	TGCAGCGTTGAAGGCGCAGCCAGGTACGAGCAGTACTTC
TRBV29-1	NA	NA	TRBJ1-1	CSVEPRQPNTEAFF	TGCAGCGTTGAACCTCGACAGCCGAACACTGAAGCTTTCTTT
TRBV3-1/TRBV3-2	few	TRBD2	TRBJ2-7	CASSQALWGGSYEQYF	TGTGCCAGCAGCCAAGCTCTTTGGGGGGGCTCCTACGAGCAGTACTTC
TRBV7-9	NA	TRBD2	TRBJ2-1	CASSLITPLADQYNEQFF	TGTGCCAGCAGCCTCATTACACCCCTAGCGGACCAATACAATGAGCAGTTCTTC
TRBV19	few	TRBD1	TRBJ2-5	CASSSQGEETQYF	TGTGCCAGTAGTAGTCAGGGGGAAGAGACCCAGTACTTC
TRBV7-2	NA	TRBD2	TRBJ2-1	CASSPVWGGPNEQFF	TGTGCCAGCAGCCCCGTCTGGGGAGGGCCAAATGAGCAGTTCTTC
TRBV12-5	NA	TRBD2	TRBJ2-3	CASGSGLAGALDTQYF	TGTGCTAGTGGTTCCGGACTAGCGGGGGCATTGGATACGCAGTATTTT
TRBV2	few	NA	TRBJ1-2	CASSDGAHYGYTF	TGTGCCAGCAGTGATGGTGCGCACTATGGCTACACCTTC
TRBV7-3	NA	NA	TRBJ1-5	CASSLGRNQPQHF	TGTGCCAGCAGCTTAGGGCGTAATCAGCCCCAGCATTTT
TRBV7-2	NA	TRBD2	TRBJ2-3	CASSPGLAGGTDTQYF	TGTGCCAGCAGCCCGGGACTAGCGGGAGGTACAGATACGCAGTATTTT
TRBV30	NA	TRBD1	TRBJ2-7	CAWSSDRGYAQYF	TGTGCCTGGAGTTCGGACAGGGGTTACGCGCAGTACTTC
TRBV7-9	few	NA	TRBJ2-1	CASSLRPGTPLDNEQFF	TGTGCCAGCAGCTTACGCCCGGGGACTCCACTAGACAATGAGCAGTTCTTC
TRBV5-5	NA	TRBD1	TRBJ2-7	CASKRVALGQGAYEQYF	TGTGCCAGCAAACGAGTTGCCCTGGGACAGGGGGCCTACGAGCAGTACTTC
TRBV15	NA	TRBD1	TRBJ2-1	CATSIGQASYNEQFF	TGTGCCACCAGCATAGGACAGGCCTCCTACAATGAGCAGTTCTTC
TRBV5-1	NA	TRBD1	TRBJ2-1	CASSLALLGGGNEQFF	TGCGCCAGCAGCTTGGCTTTGTTAGGGGGCGGGAATGAGCAGTTCTTC
TRBV5-1	NA	NA	TRBJ2-2	CASSHQPPGRNTGELFF	TGCGCCAGCAGCCATCAGCCACCAGGCCGGAACACCGGGGAGCTGTTTTTT
TRBV5-1	NA	TRBD1	TRBJ2-1	CASRRDRGQGNEQFF	TGCGCCAGCAGACGGGACAGGGGGCAGGGCAATGAGCAGTTCTTC
TRBV4-1	NA	NA	TRBJ2-1	CASSQDLTIYGQFF	TGCGCCAGCAGCCAAGATCTGACAATTTATGGGCAGTTCTTC
TRBV9	NA	TRBD2	TRBJ2-1	CASSGTSANNEQFF	TGTGCCAGCAGCGGGACTAGCGCAAACAATGAGCAGTTCTTC
TRBV28	few	NA	TRBJ1-1	CASSLRNTEAFF	TGTGCCAGCAGTTTGAGGAACACTGAAGCTTTCTTT
TRBV27	NA	NA	TRBJ1-4	CASSSAGGLEKLFF	TGTGCCAGCAGTTCTGCGGGGGGTCTTGAAAAACTGTTTTTT
TRBV1	once	NA	TRBJ2-7	CTSSQRPCRVLIYEQYF	TGCACCAGCAGCCAACGACCATGCAGGGTGTTGATCTACGAGCAGTACTTC
TRBV5-4	NA	NA	TRBJ1-6	CASSLDRQLNSPLHF	TGTGCCAGCAGCTTGGATCGACAGCTGAATTCACCCCTCCACTTT
TRBV6-5	NA	NA	TRBJ1-5	CASSPLRGNQPQHF	TGTGCCAGCAGTCCCCTCCGTGGCAATCAGCCCCAGCATTTT
TRBV6-5	few	NA	TRBJ1-6	CASSPDRLNSPLHF	TGTGCCAGCAGCCCGGACAGATTAAATTCACCCCTCCACTTT
TRBV9	NA	NA	TRBJ2-1	CASSLGVAEYNEQFF	TGTGCCAGCAGCCTCGGGGTAGCGGAGTACAATGAGCAGTTCTTC
TRBV3-1/TRBV3-2	NA	NA	TRBJ1-2	CASSLGRNYGYTF	TGTGCCAGCAGCCTCGGTCGGAACTATGGCTACACCTTC
TRBV10-1	NA	TRBD2	TRBJ2-7	CASSPIAGVSEQYF	TGCGCCAGCAGTCCGATAGCGGGAGTGAGTGAGCAGTACTTC
TRBV13	NA	NA	TRBJ1-1	CASSGQREWNTEAFF	TGTGCCAGCAGTGGACAGCGAGAATGGAACACTGAAGCTTTCTTT
TRBV18	NA	NA	TRBJ1-1	CASSPPNGADTEAFF	TGTGCCAGCTCACCACCGAACGGCGCGGACACTGAAGCTTTCTTT
TRBV6-5	once	TRBD1	TRBJ1-2	CASRLLQGAYGYTF	TGTGCCAGCAGACTACTACAGGGGGCCTATGGCTACACCTTC
TRBV11-2	NA	TRBD2	TRBJ2-2	CASRNHGGTSGRNTGELFF	TGTGCCAGCAGGAATCACGGGGGGACTAGCGGGAGAAACACCGGGGAGCTGTTTTTT
TRBV15	NA	TRBD1	TRBJ1-4	CATSRADRVTNEKLFF	TGTGCCACCAGCAGAGCGGACAGGGTTACTAATGAAAAACTGTTTTTT
TRBV2	NA	TRBD2	TRBJ2-3	CASGTSGGTDTQYF	TGTGCCAGCGGCACTAGCGGGGGCACAGATACGCAGTATTTT
TRBV29-1	NA	NA	TRBJ2-2	CSARAGGELFF	TGCAGCGCCCGGGCAGGAGGAGAGCTGTTTTTT
TRBV6-5	NA	NA	TRBJ2-3	CASSPVSRGDTQYF	TGTGCCAGCAGTCCCGTGAGTAGGGGAGATACGCAGTATTTT
TRBV28	NA	TRBD1	TRBJ1-5	CANSQGIYQPQHF	TGTGCCAACTCACAGGGGATTTATCAGCCCCAGCATTTT
TRBV10-3	NA	TRBD2	TRBJ2-7	CAIRSGGSYEQYF	TGTGCCATCAGGTCGGGAGGTTCCTACGAGCAGTACTTC
TRBV5-6	NA	TRBD2	TRBJ2-2	CASSSKSGRAYTGELFF	TGTGCCAGCAGCTCTAAAAGCGGGAGGGCTTACACCGGGGAGCTGTTTTTT
TRBV10-3	NA	NA	TRBJ1-5	CAISGGGNQPQHF	TGTGCCATCAGTGGGGGGGGGAATCAGCCCCAGCATTTT
TRBV4-2	NA	TRBD1	TRBJ1-6	CASSQFPKGQGFSPLHF	TGTGCCAGCAGCCAATTTCCCAAGGGACAGGGATTTTCACCCCTCCACTTT
TRBV5-1	NA	NA	TRBJ2-2	CASSSFADTGELFF	TGCGCCAGCAGCTCCTTTGCAGATACCGGGGAGCTGTTTTTT
TRBV20-1	NA	TRBD1	TRBJ1-2	CSALTGDGYTF	TGCAGTGCTCTGACAGGGGATGGCTACACCTTC
TRBV5-1	NA	TRBD2	TRBJ2-7	CASNGRETSNYEQYF	TGCGCCAGCAATGGGCGGGAGACTTCCAACTACGAGCAGTACTTC
TRBV13	NA	TRBD1	TRBJ1-1	CASSPGQVTEAFF	TGTGCCAGCAGCCCCGGACAGGTCACTGAAGCTTTCTTT
TRBV24-1	few	NA	TRBJ1-2	CATQTGLGGYTF	TGTGCCACCCAAACAGGGTTGGGGGGCTACACCTTC
TRBV7-2	NA	NA	TRBJ2-3	CASSPSITDTQYF	TGTGCCAGCAGCCCATCAATCACAGATACGCAGTATTTT
TRBV12-3/TRBV12-4	few	NA	TRBJ1-5	CASGRDSNQPQHF	TGTGCCTCAGGCCGGGATAGCAATCAGCCCCAGCATTTT
TRBV29-1	NA	NA	TRBJ2-1	CSVEAGLKSYNEQFF	TGCAGCGTTGAAGCTGGCTTGAAATCCTACAATGAGCAGTTCTTC
TRBV5-6	NA	NA	TRBJ2-6	CASSRPNSSPGANVLTF	TGTGCCAGCAGCCGCCCGAATAGTTCCCCTGGGGCCAACGTCCTGACTTTC
TRBV10-3	NA	NA	TRBJ1-1	CAIRRGMNTEAFF	TGTGCCATCAGGAGGGGGATGAACACTGAAGCTTTCTTT